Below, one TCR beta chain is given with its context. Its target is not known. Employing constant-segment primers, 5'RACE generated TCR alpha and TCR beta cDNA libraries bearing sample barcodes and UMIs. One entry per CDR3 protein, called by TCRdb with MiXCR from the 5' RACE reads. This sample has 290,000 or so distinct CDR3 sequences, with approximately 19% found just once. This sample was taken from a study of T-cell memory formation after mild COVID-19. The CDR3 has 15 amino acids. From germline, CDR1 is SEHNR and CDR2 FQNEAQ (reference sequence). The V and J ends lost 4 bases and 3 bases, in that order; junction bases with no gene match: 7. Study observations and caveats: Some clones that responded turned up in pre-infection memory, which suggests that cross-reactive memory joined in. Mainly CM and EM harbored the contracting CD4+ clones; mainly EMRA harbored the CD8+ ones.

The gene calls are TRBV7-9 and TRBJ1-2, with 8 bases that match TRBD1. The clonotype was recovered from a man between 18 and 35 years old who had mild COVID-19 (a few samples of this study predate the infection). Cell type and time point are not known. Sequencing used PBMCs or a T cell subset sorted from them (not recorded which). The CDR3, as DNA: TGTGCCAGCAGCTCCCCGGGACAGGTGGACTATGGCTACACCTTC. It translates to CASSSPGQVDYGYTF.